The 5 T cell receptor beta chains in this list originate from one sample, sequenced in a study of T cell responses to AZD1222 COVID-19 vaccine. Data came from immunoSEQ multiplex PCR; TCRdb stores just in-frame clones and leaves some out. The table lists over 85,000 clones, roughly 90% of them singletons, with around 15% in the top ten. The starting material was peripheral blood, obtained 28 days after the second AZD1222 dose. The receptors come from an adult who received the AZD1222 COVID-19 vaccine.

The chain combines TRBV6-5 with TRBJ2-2; D is possibly TRBD2 (7 bases). This CDR3 is 13 amino acids long. The germline V gene has CDR1 MNHEY and CDR2 SVGAGI. Trimming shortened V by 7 bases and J by 6 bases, and 12 bases separated the two germline ends. The CDR3 loop reads CASKGGAAGELFF. CDR3 sequence (DNA): TGTGCCAGCAAGGGGGGGGCGGCCGGGGAGCTGTTTTTT.

This clone has just one count. The V gene is TRBV5-4, the J gene TRBJ2-3, with D perhaps assigned TRBD1 or TRBD2 (7 bases each). Trimming left V 1 base short and J 3 bases short, with 12 bases between. The CDR3 contains 15 residues. Germline V lookup: CDR1 SGHNT, CDR2 YYREEE (reference sequence). This chain's CDR3 is CASSLRQGGTDTQYF. In DNA form, the CDR3 reads TGTGCCAGCAGCTTGAGGCAGGGGGGGACAGATACGCAGTATTTT.

The genes are TRBV7-9 and TRBJ1-2; D is undetermined. The ends were cut back, 4 bases at V and 2 bases at J, with 8 bases in the middle. This CDR3 is built from 13 residues. The germline gives CDR1 SEHNR, CDR2 FQNEAQ (reference sequence). The CDR3 loop reads CASSSTNNYGYTF. Written as DNA, the CDR3 is TGTGCCAGCAGCTCGACTAACAACTATGGCTACACCTTC.

The DNA of the CDR3 is TGCGCCAGCAGCCCAAAACTAGCGGGAGAAGCGTACGAGCAGTACTTC. The encoded protein is CASSPKLAGEAYEQYF. V gene TRBV5-1 combines with J gene TRBJ2-7, with 11 bases that match TRBD2. The CDR3 consists of 16 residues. V was pared by 4 bases and J by 4 bases, with 10 bases of the junction left unmatched. Germline V gene sequence: CDR1 SGHRS, CDR2 YFSETQ.

V gene TRBV4-1 combines with J gene TRBJ2-7; perhaps D is TRBD1 or TRBD2 (5 bases each). CDR3 length: 17 amino acids. Trimming removed 1 base from V and 2 bases from J, with 18 bases in between. The germline CDR1 and CDR2 sequences are MGHRA and YSYEKL. The CDR3 loop reads CASSQGPGPIGTYEQYF. The CDR3 nucleotides are TGCGCCAGCAGCCAAGGCCCGGGGCCAATTGGCACCTACGAGCAGTACTTC.